The 28 T cell receptor beta chains below come from one sample, sequenced in a study of breast tumors, draining lymph nodes, adjacent tissues. TCRdb reprocessed the multiplex PCR reads via MiXCR and lists one record per CDR3 protein. Among 130,000 or so distinct CDR3 sequences, about 20% were seen once, and the ten largest hold 2% to 2.5%. The lymph nodes were axillary draining lymph nodes from breast cancer patients. Sequences were obtained from axillary lymph node tissue. The receptors derive from a female donor with breast cancer. Some clones in this sample may be carry-over from other donors' samples.

Of note for this clonotype: A clone one base away is much larger, so this may be a read error. The chain joins TRBV30 to TRBJ1-5; D may be TRBD1 (5 bases). Germline assignment: CDR1 GTSNPN and CDR2 SVGIG (reference sequence). The length of the CDR3 is 13 residues. Trimming removed 2 bases at V and 3 bases at J, with 8 bases between. The CDR3 sequence: CAWSTGDNQPQHF. The CDR3 DNA sequence: TGTGCCTGGAGTACGGGGGACAATCAGCCCCAGCATTTT.

This clonotype was counted at least ten times. The chain is built from TRBV10-2 and TRBJ1-5; D not resolved. Germline-derived CDR1 and CDR2 are WSHSY and SAAADI. The CDR3 has 16 amino acids. The ends were cut back, 6 bases at V and 6 bases at J, with 21 bases in the middle. CDR3 protein: CASSVNSREFSQPQHF. Written as DNA, the CDR3 is TGCGCCAGCAGCGTCAATAGCCGGGAGTTCAGTCAGCCCCAGCATTTT.

A note on this clonotype: This CDR3 fails to terminate in the conserved phenylalanine or tryptophan, so it likely reflects a read error. The chain combines TRBV7-8 with TRBJ2-7; D may be TRBD2 (6 bases). The CDR3 totals 12 residues. Per the germline V gene, CDR1 is SGHVS and CDR2 is FQNEAQ. The CDR3 DNA sequence: TGCGCCAGCAGCCCCCATGGGGGGTCGCAGTACCTC. It encodes CASSPHGGSQYL.

A few counts support this clonotype. The J gene is TRBJ2-5, the V gene TRBV6-2 or TRBV6-3, with 9 bases fitting TRBD2. Germline V gives CDR1 MNHEY, CDR2 SVGEGT. The CDR3 loop spans 17 amino acids. V lost 4 bases to trimming and J lost 3 bases; unmatched junction nucleotides: 12. The CDR3, as DNA: TGTGCCAGCAGTTCCCCCCCCCGGGCGGGAGGGAAAGAGACCCAGTACTTC. It codes for CASSSPPRAGGKETQYF.

This clonotype was found a few times. Mismatch with germline at one junction end may stem from a read error. The rearrangement uses TRBV28 and TRBJ1-6; D gene unclear. The CDR3 spans 12 residues. In germline, CDR1 is MDHEN, CDR2 SYDVKM. The CDR3 DNA reads as TGTGCCAGCAGTTTACAACCAGGACCCCTCCGCTTT. This sequence encodes CASSLQPGPLRF.

Ten or more counts support this clonotype. V usage is TRBV7-3 and J usage is TRBJ2-1, with D unclear. CDR1 is SGHTA and CDR2 is FQGTGA in the germline V gene. The CDR3 has 13 amino acids. V lost 4 bases and J lost 6, with 10 bases in between. CDR3 amino acids: CASSSEIGNEQFF. The DNA of the CDR3 is TGTGCCAGCAGCTCCGAAATCGGCAATGAGCAGTTCTTC.

Turning to this clonotype: A much larger clonotype is one base distant, so this may be a read error. The gene calls are TRBV6-1 and TRBJ1-2; weak D call: TRBD1 (6 bases). Per the germline V gene, CDR1 is MNHNS and CDR2 is SASEGT. This CDR3 spans 14 amino acids. V gave up 10 bases and J gave up 2 bases, with 17 bases separating them. The CDR3 protein is CANRGALINYGYTF. The CDR3 bases are TGTGCCAACCGGGGGGCCCTAATCAACTATGGCTACACCTTC.

Of note for this clonotype: The junction departs from germline at one end; a sequencing error may be responsible. The genes are TRBV20-1 and TRBJ2-5; 13 bases align to TRBD2. Germline V lookup: CDR1 DFQATT, CDR2 SNEGSKA (reference sequence). The CDR3 covers 15 residues. CDR3 protein: CGAMTSGRSEETQYF. CDR3 coding DNA: TGCGGTGCTATGACTAGCGGGAGGAGCGAGGAGACCCAGTACTTC.

This clonotype showed up just once. A far bigger clonotype differs at one base, so this is likely a read error. Without the conserved terminal phenylalanine or tryptophan, this CDR3 likely stems from a read error. CDR3 protein: CASSLKETQYL. In nucleotides, the CDR3 is TGTGCCAGCAGCTTAAAAGAGACCCAGTACCTC. This chain uses TRBV7-8 with TRBJ2-5; no firm D call. The CDR3 totals 11 residues. The V and J ends lost 2 bases and 3 bases respectively, with 1 base between them. The germline CDR1 and CDR2 sequences are SGHVS and FQNEAQ.

This clonotype was detected ten times or more. The chain links TRBV6-5 to TRBJ2-1; TRBD1 agrees at 10 bases. The CDR3 consists of 15 residues. Germline V gives CDR1 MNHEY, CDR2 SVGAGI. Unmatched junction bases numbered 5, after V lost 0 bases and J lost 9 bases. In DNA, the CDR3 is TGTGCCAGCAGTTACTCTCCGGGACAGGGGTCTGAGCAGTTCTTC. Translation: CASSYSPGQGSEQFF.

This clonotype showed up many times. The rearrangement links TRBV20-1 to TRBJ2-7, with D unresolved. V dropped 2 bases and J dropped 1 base, with 9 bases sitting between them. The CDR3 sequence is 13 residues long. Germline CDR1 and CDR2: DFQATT and SNEGSKA (reference sequence). CDR3 in amino acids: CSARLPYSYEQYF. CDR3 sequence (DNA): TGCAGTGCTAGACTACCATATTCCTACGAGCAGTACTTC.

J is TRBJ2-2 and V is TRBV3-1, with D tentatively TRBD2 (5 bases). In germline, CDR1 is LGHDT, CDR2 YNNKEL (reference sequence). This CDR3 has 16 residues. V gave up 0 bases and J gave up 0 bases, with 8 bases separating them. The CDR3 sequence is CASSQEWGANTGELFF. CDR3 coding DNA: TGTGCCAGCAGCCAAGAGTGGGGAGCGAACACCGGGGAGCTGTTTTTT.

Many counts were recorded for this clonotype. The chain has TRBV6-4 and TRBJ2-2; unclear D gene. The ends were cut back, 2 bases at V and 1 base at J, with 2 bases in the middle. Germline CDR1 MRHNA, CDR2 SNTAGT. This CDR3 region has 13 residues. The CDR3 DNA sequence: TGTGCCAGCAGTGACGGGAACACCGGGGAGCTGTTTTTT. It translates to CASSDGNTGELFF.

Details on this clonotype: A clone one base away is much larger, so this may be a read error. Given the absence of the conserved phenylalanine or tryptophan at the CDR3 end, a read error is likely. V is TRBV5-1 and J is TRBJ2-3; D not certain. V was clipped by 0 bases and J by 3 bases, with 11 bases between them. Germline V lookup: CDR1 SGHRS, CDR2 YFSETQ. The CDR3 sequence is 15 residues long. In DNA form, the CDR3 reads TGCGCCAGCAGCTTGGAGCACTCAAGTACAGATACGCAGTATTCT. Residues: CASSLEHSSTDTQYS.

The sample holds many counts of this clonotype. The CDR3 here is CASSSRTGGYNEQFF. CDR3 DNA: TGTGCCAGCAGCTCCCGGACAGGGGGCTACAATGAGCAGTTCTTC. The chain employs TRBV7-6 and TRBJ2-1; 10 nucleotides align to TRBD1. CDR1 SGHVS and CDR2 FNYEAQ come from the germline V gene. Trimming took 4 bases from V and 3 from J; bases not matched to a gene: 3. The CDR3 consists of 15 residues.

This clonotype was seen ten or more times. This chain joins TRBV7-3 and TRBJ2-3; weak D call: TRBD1 (5 bases). The CDR3 length is 16 residues. Germline loops: CDR1 SGHTA, CDR2 FQGTGA. Trimming left V 1 base short and J 0 bases short, with 11 bases between. This chain's CDR3 is CASSLNPGSSTDTQYF. Here the CDR3 DNA reads TGTGCCAGCAGCTTAAATCCAGGGTCTAGCACAGATACGCAGTATTTT.

In the case of this clonotype: It may be a read error: a sequence one base away is much more abundant. This chain's CDR3 is CASSPLQTKDTQYF. The CDR3 DNA reads TGTGCCAGCAGCCCCCTTCAAACCAAAGATACGCAGTATTTT. The J gene is TRBJ2-3, the V gene TRBV9; D uncertain. In germline, CDR1 is SGDLS, CDR2 YYNGEE. Trimming removed 4 bases from V and 5 bases from J, with 14 bases in between. The CDR3 has 14 amino acids.

The chain joins TRBV28 to TRBJ2-7, with D perhaps given as TRBD1 or TRBD2 (5 bases each). CDR3 length: 17 residues. The V gene lost 3 bases and the J gene lost 6 bases, with 24 bases spanning the gap. The germline gives CDR1 MDHEN, CDR2 SYDVKM. CDR3 sequence: CASSLGPPGAFLGEQYF. CDR3 nucleotide sequence: TGTGCCAGCAGTTTGGGGCCTCCCGGGGCCTTCCTTGGCGAGCAGTACTTC.

This clonotype has a count of ten or more. V and J are TRBV7-9 and TRBJ2-1, with 14 bases lining up with TRBD2. J was trimmed by 1 base and V by 5 bases; bases with no gene match: 10. The CDR3 runs to 19 residues. CDR1 SEHNR and CDR2 FQNEAQ come from the germline V gene (reference sequence). CDR3 region: CASSTTSGRADASYNEQFF. CDR3 bases: TGTGCCAGCAGCACGACTAGCGGGAGGGCAGACGCGTCCTACAATGAGCAGTTCTTC. Based on the CDR3 plus reference TRBV7-9 and TRBJ2-1, the full variable domain is DTGVSQNPRHKITKRGQNVTFRCDPISEHNRLYWYRQTLGQGPEFLTYFQNEAQLEKSRLLSDRFSAERPKGSFSTLEIQRTEQGDSAMYLCASSTTSGRADASYNEQFFGPGTRLTVL.

This clonotype was counted at least ten times. The chain recombines TRBV24-1 with TRBJ2-1; D is unclear. CDR1 is KGHDR, CDR2 SFDVKD, per germline. Between the trimmed V and J ends, which lost 2 bases and 8 bases, there was a span of 12 bases. The CDR3 has 14 amino acids. The CDR3 sequence: CATSDSWNRHEQFF. CDR3 sequence (DNA): TGTGCCACCAGTGATTCCTGGAACCGCCATGAGCAGTTCTTC.

The rearrangement links TRBV29-1 to TRBJ1-1; 10 bases line up with TRBD1. With V trimmed by 6 bases and J by 5 bases, 12 bases remained unmatched. The CDR3 covers 15 residues. Germline loops: CDR1 SQVTM, CDR2 ANQGSEA. The CDR3 coding sequence is TGCAGCGTAGCCAGGGCTGGGACAGGGGTGACTGAAGCTTTCTTT. As protein: CSVARAGTGVTEAFF.

Comments on this clonotype: This may be a read error, as it is one base from a much larger clone. The chain has TRBV27 and TRBJ2-5, with a weak D call TRBD1 (6 bases). Germline-derived CDR1 and CDR2 are MNHEY and SMNVEV (reference sequence). CDR3 length equals 13 residues. The CDR3 sequence: CASRMTGQETQCF. The CDR3 DNA reads TGTGCCAGCAGGATGACAGGCCAAGAGACCCAGTGCTTC.

The chain carries TRBV28 and TRBJ2-3; 13 bases map to TRBD2. The junction had 6 bases not matched to a gene; V was cut back by 3 bases and J by 0 bases. The CDR3 consists of 18 residues. In germline, CDR1 is MDHEN, CDR2 SYDVKM. The CDR3 region is CASSLTSGRPLSTDTQYF. The CDR3 DNA sequence: TGTGCCAGCAGTTTGACTAGCGGGAGGCCCCTAAGCACAGATACGCAGTATTTT.

This clonotype has a count of ten or more. The genes are TRBV28 and TRBJ2-7; 7 positions agree with TRBD1. The V and J ends lost 8 bases and 3 bases, in that order; junction bases with no gene match: 13. Per the germline V gene, CDR1 is MDHEN and CDR2 is SYDVKM. This CDR3 has 15 amino acids. CDR3: CASAVGGTGGYEQYF. As DNA, the CDR3 is TGTGCCAGCGCGGTAGGGGGCACAGGAGGCTACGAGCAGTACTTC.

This clonotype was found many times. The DNA of the CDR3 is TGTGCCAGCAGCCAAAGGGGGATCGACGAGCAGTACTTC. Protein: CASSQRGIDEQYF. The J gene is TRBJ2-7, the V gene TRBV4-2; TRBD1 is a possible D gene (6 bases). The CDR3 extends over 13 amino acids. The ends were cut back, 2 bases at V and 5 bases at J, with 10 bases in the middle. Germline CDR1 and CDR2: LGHNA and YNFKEQ.

This clonotype was observed once. At one end, the junction sequence differs from germline, possibly due to a read error. The chain employs TRBV28 and TRBJ2-7, with TRBD2 matching over 9 bases. The germline V gene has CDR1 MDHEN and CDR2 SYDVKM. CDR3 length: 13 residues. The CDR3 sequence is CACRLTSGTEQYF. CDR3 nucleotides: TGTGCCTGCAGGCTGACTAGCGGAACGGAGCAGTACTTC. Complete variable domain (other parts from reference TRBV28 and TRBJ2-7): DVKVTQSSRYLVKRTGEKVFLECVQDMDHENMFWYRQDPGLGLRLIYFSYDVKMKEKGDIPEGYSVSREKKERFSLILESASTNQTSMYLCACRLTSGTEQYFGPGTRLTVT.

The chain recombines TRBV6-1 with TRBJ2-1; 11 bases fit TRBD2. This CDR3 is 16 amino acids long. V shed 7 bases and J 6 bases; nucleotides not matched to a gene: 11. The germline V gene encodes CDR1 MNHNS and CDR2 SASEGT. The CDR3 loop is CASNTPLAGVLNEQFF. For the CDR3, the DNA is TGTGCCAGCAATACACCACTAGCGGGAGTTCTCAATGAGCAGTTCTTC.

This clonotype has only one observation. One end of the junction varies from germline; a read error may be responsible. This chain joins TRBV7-3 and TRBJ2-6; D tentatively reads TRBD1 or TRBD2 (5 bases each). Per germline, CDR1 SGHTA and CDR2 FQGTGA. This CDR3 region has 16 residues. The CDR3: CASSVGASSGANVLAF. The CDR3 DNA reads as TGTGCCAGCAGCGTCGGGGCTAGTTCTGGGGCCAACGTCCTGGCTTTC.